The 21 T cell receptor beta chains below come from one sample, sequenced in a study of preoperative IRX-2 immunotherapy in early breast cancer. Treatment described: preoperative locoregional IRX-2 cytokine immunotherapy. The assay was immunoSEQ multiplex PCR, and TCRdb's table has in-frame clones only and misses some. The sample lists 39,000 or so clones, approximately 80% occurring once. The starting material was tumor tissue, obtained after IRX-2 immunotherapy. The receptors were gathered from a human donor with breast cancer.

The rearrangement uses TRBV19 and TRBJ1-5, with D unresolved. The ends were cut back, 4 bases at V and 3 bases at J, with 19 bases in the middle. CDR1 LNHDA and CDR2 SQIVND come from the germline V gene (reference sequence). The CDR3 extends over 17 amino acids. CDR3 sequence (DNA): TGTGCCAGTAGTAGTCGCCCCGAGGGAGGGAACAATCAGCCCCAGCATTTT. It encodes CASSSRPEGGNNQPQHF.

This clone came up a few times. The chain carries TRBV19 and TRBJ1-1, with TRBD1 matching over 8 bases. CDR3 size: 14 residues. V trimming: 5 bases; J trimming: 5 bases; junction bases outside the gene matches: 7. The germline CDR1 and CDR2 sequences are LNHDA and SQIVND (reference sequence). CDR3 DNA sequence: TGTGCCAGTAGTTGGACAGGGCGGTATACTGAAGCTTTCTTT. Protein product: CASSWTGRYTEAFF.

This rearrangement joins TRBV7-2 to TRBJ1-1; D is unclear. This CDR3 contains 13 residues. V lost 2 bases, J lost 0 bases, and 4 bases lay in between. CDR1 and CDR2 (germline): SGHTA, FQGNSA. The CDR3 DNA follows: TGTGCCAGCAGCTTATCCCTGAACACTGAAGCTTTCTTT. Its translation: CASSLSLNTEAFF.

This clone was detected a few times. V gene TRBV6-8 combines with J gene TRBJ2-7; D is perhaps TRBD1 or TRBD2 (5 bases each). Germline assignment: CDR1 MNHGY and CDR2 SAAAGT. The ends were cut back, 6 bases at V and 12 bases at J, with 21 bases in the middle. CDR3 length: 13 residues. The CDR3 sequence is CASRALGTEVTYF. As DNA, the CDR3 is TGTGCCAGCAGGGCCCTGGGGACGGAGGTTACGTACTTC.

This chain uses TRBV5-1 with TRBJ2-3; D is perhaps TRBD1 or TRBD2 (5 bases each). V lost 1 base and J lost 2, with 11 bases in between. The length of the CDR3 is 15 residues. The germline CDR1 and CDR2 sequences are SGHRS and YFSETQ. CDR3 DNA: TGCGCCAGCAGCTTGAGAGGGGAATTCACAGATACGCAGTATTTT. As protein: CASSLRGEFTDTQYF.

This sequence joins TRBV15 and TRBJ2-5; 8 bases are shared with TRBD1. CDR1 is LNHNV and CDR2 is YYDKDF in the germline V gene (reference sequence). CDR3 size: 14 residues. The V gene end was trimmed by 3 bases and the J gene end by 4 bases; junction bases not matched to a gene: 4. CDR3 nucleotides: TGTGCCACCAGCAGCCGTACAGGGGGAGAGACCCAGTACTTC. This translates into CATSSRTGGETQYF.

This clone was found a few times. The rearrangement links TRBV5-1 to TRBJ1-1; no reliable D call. The germline gives CDR1 SGHRS, CDR2 YFSETQ. The CDR3 length is 14 residues. Trimming cost V 1 base and J 2 bases, with 9 bases left between them. The CDR3 protein is CASSLSPGNTEAFF. Here the CDR3 DNA reads TGCGCCAGCAGCTTGTCCCCGGGAAACACTGAAGCTTTCTTT.

This sequence joins TRBV7-4 and TRBJ1-1, with D tentatively TRBD1 (6 bases). CDR3 length: 13 residues. Germline V lookup: CDR1 SGHVT, CDR2 SQSDAQ. The V gene lost 5 bases and the J gene lost 8 bases, with 15 bases spanning the gap. In DNA, the CDR3 is TGTGCCAGCAGCACAGGGCACTCGGGCGAAGCTTTCTTT. Its translation is CASSTGHSGEAFF. Using reference TRBV7-4 and TRBJ1-1 for the parts outside the CDR3, the full variable domain is GAGVSQSPRYKVAKRGRDVALRCDSISGHVTLYWYRQTLGQGSEVLTYSQSDAQRDKSGRPSGRFSAERPERSVSTLKIQRTEQGDSAVYLCASSTGHSGEAFFGQGTRLTVV.

This chain connects TRBV6-4 to TRBJ1-4, with 7 nucleotides matching TRBD1. Germline CDR1 and CDR2: MRHNA and SNTAGT. CDR3 length: 14 residues. The V gene end was trimmed by 5 bases and the J gene end by 4 bases; junction bases not matched to a gene: 4. The CDR3 nucleotides read TGTGCCAGCAGTTCGGGACAGTATAATGAAAAACTGTTTTTT. It yields the protein CASSSGQYNEKLFF.

The CDR3 DNA follows: TGTGCCACCAGCAGAGATTTGATGAGCAAGGATGGCTACACCTTC. Its protein product is CATSRDLMSKDGYTF. This chain connects TRBV15 to TRBJ1-2; no firm D call. Trimming shortened V by 0 bases and J by 6 bases, and 14 bases separated the two germline ends. In germline, CDR1 is LNHNV, CDR2 YYDKDF (reference sequence). The CDR3 extends over 15 amino acids.

This chain connects TRBV28 to TRBJ1-3, with a tentative D call TRBD1 (5 bases). Deletions cut 5 bases from V and 4 bases from J, with 12 bases between. The CDR3 loop spans 14 amino acids. Germline assignment: CDR1 MDHEN and CDR2 SYDVKM. This CDR3 reads CASSPQAAGNTIYF. In nucleotides, the CDR3 is TGTGCCAGCAGTCCACAGGCTGCGGGAAACACCATATATTTT.

The CDR3 protein is CASQDRGNSNQPQHF. The CDR3 DNA sequence: TGTGCTAGCCAGGACAGGGGAAATAGCAATCAGCCCCAGCATTTT. This rearrangement joins TRBV12-5 to TRBJ1-5; 9 nucleotides agree with TRBD1. V lost 9 bases and J lost 0; bases outside the gene matches: 6. Germline CDR1 is LGHNT and CDR2 is FRNRAP. The CDR3 consists of 15 residues. Full variable domain (outside the CDR3, taken from reference TRBV12-5 and TRBJ1-5): DARVTQTPRHKVTEMGQEVTMRCQPILGHNTVFWYRQTMMQGLELLAYFRNRAPLDDSGMPKDRFSAEMPDATLATLKIQPSEPRDSAVYFCASQDRGNSNQPQHFGDGTRLSIL.

This chain connects TRBV19 to TRBJ2-2; D remains unclear. This CDR3 contains 15 residues. The germline V gene has CDR1 LNHDA and CDR2 SQIVND (reference sequence). Trimming shortened V by 9 bases and J by 0 bases, and 14 bases separated the two germline ends. CDR3 nucleotides: TGTGCCAGATTGGTCTTCGCCACGAACACCGGGGAGCTGTTTTTT. Translation gives CARLVFATNTGELFF.

CDR3 amino acids: CAWKWTTGELFF. CDR3 nucleotides: TGTGCCTGGAAATGGACCACCGGGGAGCTGTTTTTT. This chain joins TRBV30 and TRBJ2-2; no clear D gene. Germline-derived CDR1 and CDR2 are GTSNPN and SVGIG (reference sequence). The V gene lost 4 bases and the J gene lost 4 bases, with 7 bases spanning the gap. The CDR3 sequence is 12 residues long. Together with reference TRBV30 and TRBJ2-2, the CDR3 gives the full variable domain: SQTIHQWPATLVQPVGSPLSLECTVEGTSNPNLYWYRQAAGRGLQLLFYSVGIGQISSEVPQNLSASRPQDRQFILSSKKLLLSDSGFYLCAWKWTTGELFFGEGSRLTVL.

This clone has just a few counts. Germline is not matched at one junction end, which may reflect a read error. At least one base is unread or ambiguous, so its residue appears as X. The chain is built from TRBV23-1 and TRBJ2-3, with D maybe TRBD1 (6 bases). TRBV23-1 is reported as an ORF; its role is uncertain. The CDR3 extends over 18 amino acids. CDR3 sequence: CXSSQCQQGVEGTDTQYF. The CDR3 nucleotides read TGCRCCAGCAGTCAATGTCAACAGGGTGTAGAGGGCACAGATACGCAGTATTTT.

The V call is TRBV15, the J call TRBJ2-1; D gene ambiguous. Between the trimmed V and J ends, which lost 0 bases and 0 bases, there was a span of 6 bases. This CDR3 is built from 15 residues. CDR1 and CDR2 (germline): LNHNV, YYDKDF (reference sequence). The DNA of the CDR3 is TGTGCCACCAGCAGAGATAGGAGCTCCTACAATGAGCAGTTCTTC. Amino acids: CATSRDRSSYNEQFF.

The table lists this clone with a count of one. This rearrangement joins TRBV5-1 to TRBJ2-1; no definite D call. Deletions cut 1 base from V and 0 bases from J, with 14 bases between. Germline V gene lookup returns CDR1 SGHRS and CDR2 YFSETQ. CDR3 length: 17 residues. CDR3 bases: TGCGCCAGCAGCTTGACCGGAGTGGCCAACTCCTACAATGAGCAGTTCTTC. Translating it yields CASSLTGVANSYNEQFF. Variable domain in full (rest from reference TRBV5-1 and TRBJ2-1): KAGVTQTPRYLIKTRGQQVTLSCSPISGHRSVSWYQQTPGQGLQFLFEYFSETQRNKGNFPGRFSGRQFSNSRSEMNVSTLELGDSALYLCASSLTGVANSYNEQFFGPGTRLTVL.

V is TRBV6-8 and J is TRBJ1-5; TRBD1 might be the D (5 bases). This CDR3 region has 14 residues. The germline CDR1 and CDR2 sequences are MNHGY and SAAAGT. V was cut by 6 bases and J by 7 bases, with 16 bases left in between. CDR3 loop: CASSPRGDPQPQHF. The CDR3 nucleotides read TGTGCCAGCAGCCCCCGAGGGGATCCGCAGCCCCAGCATTTT.

This rearrangement joins TRBV6-8 to TRBJ2-2, with TRBD1 as a possible D gene (5 bases). The germline V and J ends were trimmed by 2 bases and 7 bases, with 11 bases remaining between them. CDR1 MNHGY and CDR2 SAAAGT come from the germline V gene. The CDR3 length is 14 residues. Written as DNA, the CDR3 is TGTGCCAGCAGTTACGCAGGGCTGGGCGGGGAGCTGTTTTTT. Amino acid sequence: CASSYAGLGGELFF.

CDR3 coding DNA: TGTGCCAGCAGGGCTAGGACAGGAACCTTGAATGAGCAGTTCTTC. Residues: CASRARTGTLNEQFF. The chain carries TRBV7-6 and TRBJ2-1; 7 nucleotides agree with TRBD1. Germline CDR1 is SGHVS and CDR2 is FNYEAQ. This CDR3 comprises 15 residues. The ends lost 6 bases at V and 7 bases at J; junction bases unmatched: 12.

Relative to its sample, this clone is medium-sized. V gene TRBV6-1 combines with J gene TRBJ1-5; D not certain. Per the germline V gene, CDR1 is MNHNS and CDR2 is SASEGT. Trimming took off 0 bases at V and 0 bases at J, with 6 bases between the two ends. The CDR3 totals 15 residues. The CDR3 DNA reads TGTGCCAGCAGTGAAGCTCCCGATAGCAATCAGCCCCAGCATTTT. Translation gives CASSEAPDSNQPQHF.